This TCR beta chain was captured by sequencing in a study of blood T cell repertoires in COVID-19. About the study: The analysed material was cDNA or gDNA that came from T cells, B-cell-depleted T cells, or PBMCs.

In the authors' methods: Amplification from reference gene primers served as the basis for estimated nucleated cell counts. Libraries were prepared by immunoSEQ multiplex PCR; TCRdb keeps only in-frame clonotypes and omits some of them. The V and J calls and clone size come from that table; D and trimming were worked out from the DNA. In the table there are approximately 450,000 clones, 80% to 90% of which are singletons. Cohort 3 donors counted as recovered after two negative PCRs, clearance, or resolved symptoms. The CDR3 totals 15 residues. V lost 1 base to trimming and J lost 2 bases, with 11 bases between them. Germline V gene lookup returns CDR1 MGHRA and CDR2 YSYEKL.

The clonotype comes from a young man who had recovered from COVID-19. The chain joins TRBV4-1 to TRBJ1-2; D gene uncertain. Sequencing input: PBMCs or T cells enriched from blood (not recorded which). CDR3 coding DNA: TGCGCCAGCAGCCAAGTTAGGGAGGTGAACTATGGCTACACCTTC. This sequence encodes CASSQVREVNYGYTF.